The T cell receptor beta chain under discussion was sequenced for a study of siplizumab effects on memory and regulatory T cells (dated by TCRdb to the late 2010s). Study-wide context: The study examined how the anti-CD2 antibody siplizumab affects alloreactive T-cell subsets in allogeneic mixed lymphocyte reactions built from human PBMCs.

Overall study results and their limits: Unstimulated naive T cells appeared to be more diverse than memory T cells, and naive cells seemed to make a substantial contribution to the alloresponse. Among mappable alloreactive CD4+ clones, the Treg-derived fraction averaged approximately 66% with siplizumab versus around 27% in control reactions. No functional confirmation was obtained for the suppressive function of proliferating Tregs from siplizumab cultures. The cumulative frequency of alloreactive sequences traceable to unstimulated CD4+ memory T cells was significantly reduced by siplizumab. Roughly 75-97% of proliferating CD4+ or CD8+ clones could not be assigned a naive or memory phenotype. Because sequences below about 10^-5 frequency were poorly captured, only a minor fraction of alloreactive clones could be mapped to unstimulated subsets.

With regard to this clone: Its antigen target is currently unknown. No per-base quality is available; no much larger clone lies one base away.

There are 15 amino acids in the CDR3, from cysteine to phenylalanine inclusive. Solely the CDR3 DNA is kept, with 45 bases framed from the first base. V sheds 3 bases and J sheds 0 bases, leaving 9 bases between their ends. The germline V gene provides CDR1 SGHAT and CDR2 FQNNGV. Sorted unstimulated T cells and proliferating T cells recovered from mixed lymphocyte reactions were subjected to TCRbeta CDR3 sequencing. Fresh whole blood from roughly ten HLA-typed healthy donors was used to isolate PBMCs. Unstimulated CD4+ regulatory T cells were FACS-sorted to map the origin of alloreactive clones. Library method: the immunoSEQ multiplex PCR assay. The deep sequencing platform assayed about 10^5 TCR templates per sample. Genomic DNA extracted from sorted T cells was used for TCRbeta CDR3 sequencing. Per the original workflow: The R programming language was used for clonal analysis of TCRbeta CDR3 data. Alloreactive CD4+ and CD8+ clones were identified by comparing unstimulated samples to CFSE-low samples taken after the reaction. Regulatory or non-regulatory origin was assigned to alloreactive CD4+ clones by matching of sequences to sorted unstimulated Treg and non-Treg repertoires. This immuneACCESS table, as held by TCRdb, lists in-frame sequences with V and J called but not all clones. Of the missing ones, under half trace to an unresolved V gene in checked studies; the others have no known cause. V and J calls plus clone size are reproduced from that table; the DNA served to infer D and trimming. Counted in this sample were 80,000 to 130,000 clones; roughly 94% of them appeared once. Approximately 0.66% of the sample is taken by the ten largest.

The sequence links TRBV11-2 to TRBJ2-1; no confident D gene assignment can be made. This receptor was identified in a human donor in good health. Sequenced material: Tregs sorted from blood. For the CDR3, the sequence is CASSFRQSSYNEQFF. The DNA sequence is TGTGCCAGCAGCTTTCGGCAAAGCTCCTACAATGAGCAGTTCTTC.